This T cell receptor beta chain was recovered during a study of cytomegalovirus exposure and HLA in healthy donors. A note on this clone: No antigen is known for it.

In the PCR, 60 Vbeta and 13 Jbeta primers were used. Sequenced by immunoSEQ multiplex PCR; TCRdb stores in-frame clones only, minus some. The sample gives 150,000 to 200,000 clones, roughly 86% of which show up once; 1.5% to 2% is in the top ten. General observations from the study: The presence/absence work took it that sequencing depth was about the same across donors.

The TCR was taken from a woman aged 18-29 years in good health and CMV-seronegative. Material: PBMCs.

CDR3 nucleotides: TGTGCCACCAGCAGAGATCGGGCGGGGATAAACAATGAGCAGTTCTTC. Translated, it gives CATSRDRAGINNEQFF. The chain combines TRBV15 with TRBJ2-1, with a tentative D call TRBD2 (6 bases). The V gene lost 0 bases and the J gene lost 5 bases, with 14 bases spanning the gap. The germline V gene encodes CDR1 LNHNV and CDR2 YYDKDF (reference sequence). The CDR3 spans 16 residues. Using reference TRBV15 and TRBJ2-1 for the parts outside the CDR3, the full variable domain is DAMVIQNPRYQVTQFGKPVTLSCSQTLNHNVMYWYQQKSSQAPKLLFHYYDKDFNNEADTPDNFQSRRPNTSFCFLDIRSPGLGDTAMYLCATSRDRAGINNEQFFGPGTRLTVL.